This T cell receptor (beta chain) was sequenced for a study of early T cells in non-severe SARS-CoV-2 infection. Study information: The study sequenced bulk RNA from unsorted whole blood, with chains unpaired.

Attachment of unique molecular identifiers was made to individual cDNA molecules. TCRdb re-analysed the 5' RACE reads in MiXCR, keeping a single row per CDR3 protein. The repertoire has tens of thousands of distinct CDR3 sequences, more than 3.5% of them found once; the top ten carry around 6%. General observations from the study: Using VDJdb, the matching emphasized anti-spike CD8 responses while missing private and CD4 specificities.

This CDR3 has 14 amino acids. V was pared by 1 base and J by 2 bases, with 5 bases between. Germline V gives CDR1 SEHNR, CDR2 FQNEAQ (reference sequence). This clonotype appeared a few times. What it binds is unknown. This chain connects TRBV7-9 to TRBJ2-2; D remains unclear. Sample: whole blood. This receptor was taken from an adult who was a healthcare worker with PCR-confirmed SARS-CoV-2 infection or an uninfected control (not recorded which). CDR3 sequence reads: CASSLVVNTGELFF. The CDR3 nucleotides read TGTGCCAGCAGCTTAGTGGTTAACACCGGGGAGCTGTTTTTT.